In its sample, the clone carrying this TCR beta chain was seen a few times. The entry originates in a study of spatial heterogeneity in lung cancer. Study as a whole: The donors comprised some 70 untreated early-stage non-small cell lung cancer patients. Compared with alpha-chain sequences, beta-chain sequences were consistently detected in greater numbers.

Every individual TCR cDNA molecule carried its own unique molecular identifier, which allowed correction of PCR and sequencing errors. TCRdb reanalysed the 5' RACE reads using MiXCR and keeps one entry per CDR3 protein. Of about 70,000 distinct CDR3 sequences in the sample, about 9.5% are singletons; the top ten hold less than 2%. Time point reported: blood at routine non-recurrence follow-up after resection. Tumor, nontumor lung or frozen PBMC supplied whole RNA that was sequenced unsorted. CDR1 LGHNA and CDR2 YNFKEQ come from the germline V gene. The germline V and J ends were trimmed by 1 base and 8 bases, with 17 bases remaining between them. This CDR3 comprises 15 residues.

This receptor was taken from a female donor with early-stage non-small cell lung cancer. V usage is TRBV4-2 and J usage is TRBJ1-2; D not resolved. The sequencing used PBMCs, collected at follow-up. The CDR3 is CASSQVKSVGGGYTF. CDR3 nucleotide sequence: TGTGCCAGCAGCCAAGTTAAATCGGTCGGAGGAGGCTACACCTTC.